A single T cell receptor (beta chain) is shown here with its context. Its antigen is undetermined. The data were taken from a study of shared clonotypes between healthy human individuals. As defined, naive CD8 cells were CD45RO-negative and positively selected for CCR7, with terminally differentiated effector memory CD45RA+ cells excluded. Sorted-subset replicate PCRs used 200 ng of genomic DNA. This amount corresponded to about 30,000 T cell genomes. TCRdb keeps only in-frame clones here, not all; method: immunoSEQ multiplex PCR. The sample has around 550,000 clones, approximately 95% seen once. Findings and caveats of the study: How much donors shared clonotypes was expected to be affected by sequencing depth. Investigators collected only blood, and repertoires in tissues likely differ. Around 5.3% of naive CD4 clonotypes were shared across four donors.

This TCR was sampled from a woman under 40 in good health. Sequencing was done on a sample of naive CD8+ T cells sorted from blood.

CDR3: CASSPRTGSYEQYF. The CDR3 DNA reads as TGCGCCAGCAGCCCGAGGACAGGGAGCTACGAGCAGTACTTC. This chain uses TRBV4-1 with TRBJ2-7; 8 bases are a match to TRBD1. After removal of 4 bases from V and 3 bases from J, the junction contained 5 bases not matched to a gene. This CDR3 is built from 14 residues. The germline CDR1 and CDR2 sequences are MGHRA and YSYEKL.